Listed below are T cell receptor beta chains from one sample, sequenced in a study of CD8+CD57+ T cells in acquired aplastic anemia. TCRdb called the reads again in MiXCR, with one record for every CDR3 protein. Among a few hundred thousand distinct CDR3 sequences listed, around 63% were seen once. Specimen: sorted CD4+, CD8+, or CD8+CD57+ T cells (not recorded which) from PBMCs. The origin of the receptors is a human donor in good health. CDR3s include the opening cysteine and the closing phenylalanine or tryptophan.

TRBV7-8,CASSLVQGNSPLHF
TRBV29-1,CSVRQVLNTEAFF
TRBV10-1,CASSEGAGSANVLTF
TRBV2,CASNNVRSSEQFF
TRBV20-1,CSAKGQGTYEQYF
TRBV20-1,CSARVSSGAGDTQYF
TRBV7-9,CASSLASGTSLIGEQFF
TRBV24-1,CATSDSLAGDSYNEQFF
TRBV10-3,CAISEDRGLFDEQYF
TRBV7-9,CASSLDEPYNEQFF
TRBV5-1,CASSFAGGGGYTF
TRBV9,CASSAQGNEQFF
TRBV15,CATSRDSKGNSPLHF
TRBV15,CATSRDWPQNEQFF
TRBV19,CASSRAGLADSGNEQFF
TRBV5-1,CASSPYSGEESEQYF
TRBV5-1,CASSRTGSGNTIYF
TRBV4-2,CASSQRVRDTQYF
TRBV4-1,CASSQFAGGIQPQHF
TRBV5-1,CASSLESSGQNTGELFF
TRBV7-9,CASSSSQNQPQHF
TRBV18,CASSSRTGGSTDTQYF
TRBV7-3,CASSLTAGVEETQYF
TRBV24-1,CATSPRAGTGDSPLHF
TRBV7-9,CASSLPRSGDFTDTQYF
TRBV29-1,CSVAGTSGQETQYF